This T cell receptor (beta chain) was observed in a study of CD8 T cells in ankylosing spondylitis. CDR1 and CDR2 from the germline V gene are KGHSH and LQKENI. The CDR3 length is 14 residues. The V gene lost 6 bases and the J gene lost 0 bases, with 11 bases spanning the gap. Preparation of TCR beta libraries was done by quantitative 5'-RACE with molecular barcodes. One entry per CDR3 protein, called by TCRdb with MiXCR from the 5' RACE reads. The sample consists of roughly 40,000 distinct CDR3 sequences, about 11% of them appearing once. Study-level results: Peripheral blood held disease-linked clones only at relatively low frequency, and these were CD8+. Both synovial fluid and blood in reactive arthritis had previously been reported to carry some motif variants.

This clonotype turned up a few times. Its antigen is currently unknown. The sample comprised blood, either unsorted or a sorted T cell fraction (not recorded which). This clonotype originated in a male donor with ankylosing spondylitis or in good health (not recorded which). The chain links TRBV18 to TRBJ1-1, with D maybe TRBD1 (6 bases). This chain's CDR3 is CASSRQGMNTEAFF. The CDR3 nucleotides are TGTGCCAGCTCCCGGCAGGGGATGAACACTGAAGCTTTCTTT.